This TCR beta chain was sequenced during a study of molecular identifiers for immune sequencing clone quantification listed by TCRdb under 2018. For the wider study: For a replicate experiment, RNA from roughly 18,000 or 92,000 naive CD8 T cells was divided into five aliquots, and four of the five aliquots were sequenced. CD8 T cells were used in a methods study to benchmark molecular-identifier clustering-based TCR repertoire sequencing (MIDCIRS) and TCR RNA copy counting.

The library was obtained by PCR. Sequencing was performed on an Illumina HiSeq 4000. Bulk TCR libraries were prepared as previously described, using TCR primers listed in Table S5. Purification of total RNA was performed with the Qiagen AllPrep DNA/RNA kit. Before any analysis, reads coming from multiple sequencing runs of the same library were combined into one pool. The original methods were these. Reads were retained only if their TCR constant sequence matched exactly, and those retained reads were trimmed to 150 nt and grouped according to their 12-nt molecular barcodes. Reads inside each barcode group were sub-clustered using a 15% Levenshtein threshold, and a quality-weighted consensus sequence was constructed for each RNA molecule. Non-functional sequences were filtered out, along with any lower-count sequence sitting one edit away from another sequence. Based on a fit of two negative binomial distributions, barcode sub-clusters having less than 20% of the maximum read count were discarded. TCRdb trimmed public reads at Q25 via fastp, called clones via MiXCR and kept in-frame beta chains. A single entry per CDR3 protein holds the most common genes and DNA from its merged rows. These V and J calls derive from TCRdb rather than the authors' analysis. The table for this sample lists approximately 90,000 distinct CDR3 sequences; 21% of them were counted only once. Approximately 0.99% of the sample is in the top ten clones.

Including cysteine and phenylalanine, the CDR3 has 16 amino acids. Only the CDR3 DNA is retained, 48 bases long and in frame from the first base. After removal of 1 base from V and 7 bases from J, the junction retains 10 bases not matched to a gene. According to the germline V gene, CDR1 reads MGHDK and CDR2 reads SYGVNS. Note on this clonotype: Its specific antigen is unknown. A single base separates this from a much larger clone, so it may be a read error.

Libraries of naive CD8 T cells were built from approximately 20,000 to 980,000 sorted cells, with 10%, 30% or 50% of the purified RNA used. Naive CD8 T cells, defined as CD8+CD4-CCR7+CD45RA+, were FACS-sorted into RLT Plus buffer on a BD FACSAria II. To test detection sensitivity, Jurkat RNA equal to under 13 TCR copies was added to samples of 20,000-1,000,000 naive CD8 T cells. Enrichment of CD8 T cells was performed with RosetteSep CD8+ T Cell Enrichment Cocktail and Ficoll-Paque, after which ACK red cell lysis was carried out. Study-wide conclusions, independent of this receptor: Identical TCR molecules sharing a barcode could cause highly expanded clone sizes to be underestimated. When barcode sub-clustering was omitted, TCR diversity was inflated by chimeric consensus sequences, with chimeras reaching as high as 47%. Even against a background of roughly 1 million naive CD8 T cells, spiked-in Jurkat TCR RNA amounting to a single cell's worth was reported to be detectable. Naive libraries contained spiked-in Jurkat TCR RNA (more than nine copies' worth), which is not part of the donor repertoire. Clones above 20 RNA copies held over 97% of molecules in CMV-specific effector cells but under 1% in naive cells. Modeling gave about three recovered TCR RNA copies per cell versus 8 to 10 by digital PCR, implying around 30% capture efficiency.

The sample consisted of naive CD8+ T cells from blood, with Jurkat cell RNA spiked in. Interpreted using the paper, the cell subset or site label stands for: FACS-sorted CD8+CD4-CCR7+CD45RA+ naive T cells. The V and J genes are TRBV25-1 and TRBJ2-5; TRBD1 matches 9 bases in the middle. The receptor comes from a human donor in good health. Some libraries in this study had Jurkat cell RNA spiked in. The DNA reads TGTGCCAGCAGTGAATGGGGGACAGGGACCGAAGGGACCCAGTACTTC. This sequence encodes CASSEWGTGTEGTQYF.